This entry lists 8 T cell receptor beta chains sequenced from one sample in a study of identical twins (dated by TCRdb to the mid-2010s). The receptor library was made with 5' RACE. The sequencer was an Illumina HiSeq 2000. In TCRdb, the public reads were trimmed at Q25 with fastp and aligned with MiXCR, with productive beta chains retained. Rows with a matching CDR3 protein are joined into one entry that keeps the most common DNA and genes. The sample table lists approximately 230,000 distinct CDR3 sequences, over 5% of them with a count of one. The top ten hold roughly 15% of the sample. These data are also associated with another study on T cells expressing NK-cell markers.

The sample was CD8+ T cells sorted from blood. Source of these receptors: a woman between 18 and 30 years old in good health.

This clonotype showed up many times. The genes are TRBV6-5 and TRBJ1-5; D perhaps matches TRBD1 (5 bases). The V and J ends lost 2 bases and 6 bases respectively, with 8 bases between them. Germline lookup yields CDR1 MNHEY and CDR2 SVGAGI. The CDR3 runs to 13 residues. This CDR3 is CASSYGGGQPQHF. CDR3 bases: TGTGCCAGCAGTTACGGGGGGGGTCAGCCCCAGCATTTT.

The chain carries TRBV18 and TRBJ2-1; D ambiguous. V gave up 2 bases and J gave up 0 bases, with 11 bases separating them. Germline values: CDR1 KGHSH, CDR2 LQKENI. The CDR3 spans 16 residues. CDR3 protein: CASSPGAPSSYNEQFF. CDR3 DNA: TGTGCCAGCTCACCAGGAGCTCCCAGCTCCTACAATGAGCAGTTCTTC.

This clonotype was counted at least ten times. J is TRBJ2-7 and V is TRBV6-1; TRBD1 agrees at 7 bases. The V gene's germline CDR1 is MNHNS and CDR2 SASEGT. The CDR3 loop spans 15 amino acids. With 6 bases clipped from V and 2 bases from J, the junction kept 10 bases outside the gene matches. The CDR3 DNA reads as TGTGCCAGCAGCCACTTGGGGACAGACGCCTACGAGCAGTACTTC. It codes for CASSHLGTDAYEQYF.

This clonotype was seen many times. The chain couples TRBV3-1 to TRBJ2-7; tentatively, D is TRBD1 or TRBD2 (5 bases each). The CDR3 length is 15 residues. Trimming removed 1 base at V and 7 bases at J, with 17 bases between. The germline V gene has CDR1 LGHDT and CDR2 YNNKEL (reference sequence). CDR3 DNA: TGTGCCAGCAGCCAAGTCCGGGGCGTTGAAGGGGAGCAGTACTTC. Translating it yields CASSQVRGVEGEQYF.

V is TRBV27 and J is TRBJ2-1; 10 nucleotides agree with TRBD2. The J segment lost 9 bases and the V segment lost 8 bases, leaving 7 bases of the junction unmatched. Germline lookup yields CDR1 MNHEY and CDR2 SMNVEV (reference sequence). The CDR3 extends over 13 amino acids. CDR3 in DNA: TGTGCCAGCGGAGCGGGGGGGTTAGGTGAGCAGTTCTTC. Its translation: CASGAGGLGEQFF.

The table lists this clonotype with a few counts. The chain links TRBV29-1 to TRBJ1-4; maybe TRBD1 (5 bases). CDR1 and CDR2 from the germline V gene are SQVTM and ANQGSEA. The CDR3 contains 14 residues. V lost 2 bases, J lost 4 bases, and 11 bases lay in between. CDR3 loop: CSVERGSGNEKLFF. In nucleotides, the CDR3 is TGCAGCGTTGAAAGGGGCTCGGGTAATGAAAAACTGTTTTTT.

This clonotype was seen more than once but under ten times. The V and J genes are TRBV12-3 or TRBV12-4 and TRBJ2-3, with 14 bases fitting TRBD2. This CDR3 spans 16 amino acids. The V gene end was trimmed by 7 bases and the J gene end by 3 bases; junction bases not matched to a gene: 6. In DNA form, the CDR3 reads TGTGCCAGCATTCGGACTAGCGGGAGGAGGACAGATACGCAGTATTTT. Translation: CASIRTSGRRTDTQYF.

This sequence joins TRBV12-3 or TRBV12-4 and TRBJ2-2, with unresolved D. The V end was cut by 2 bases, the J end by 6 bases, with 19 bases between. The CDR3 is made up of 17 amino acids. The CDR3 here is CASSLFPWSEHPGELFF. DNA of the CDR3: TGTGCCAGCAGTTTATTTCCGTGGAGTGAACACCCCGGGGAGCTGTTTTTT.